The 10 T cell receptor beta chains given below trace back to one sample, sequenced in a study of cytomegalovirus exposure and HLA in healthy donors. The PCR employed 60 Vbeta primers together with 13 Jbeta primers. Data came from immunoSEQ multiplex PCR; TCRdb stores just in-frame clones and leaves some out. Of some 130,000 clones in the sample, approximately 80% are singletons; the top ten hold 2% to 2.5%. The source material was PBMCs. The receptors shown here come from a man between 25 and 39 years old in good health and CMV-seronegative.

The rearrangement links TRBV6-4 to TRBJ2-2, with a possible D match to TRBD2 (5 bases). The CDR3 is 15 residues long. Germline V gene lookup returns CDR1 MRHNA and CDR2 SNTAGT. Trimming pared 3 bases from V and 2 bases from J, leaving 10 bases between. The CDR3 sequence: CASSEFGENTGELFF. The CDR3 DNA reads TGTGCCAGCAGTGAGTTCGGGGAAAACACCGGGGAGCTGTTTTTT.

The chain uses TRBV6-8 and TRBJ2-3; unclear D gene. V gave up 8 bases and J gave up 0 bases, with 15 bases separating them. There are 15 residues in the CDR3. The germline V gene has CDR1 MNHGY and CDR2 SAAAGT. The DNA of the CDR3 is TGTGCCAGCCCCTCCCATGCGGCTAGCACAGATACGCAGTATTTT. This sequence encodes CASPSHAASTDTQYF.

CDR3 in amino acids: CASSQLFAGEFTGELFF. DNA for the CDR3: TGTGCCAGCAGCCAGTTATTCGCGGGAGAGTTCACCGGGGAGCTGTTTTTT. The genes are TRBV4-2 and TRBJ2-2; 7 nucleotides agree with TRBD2. Germline CDR1 and CDR2: LGHNA and YNFKEQ. The CDR3 covers 17 residues. The J segment lost 4 bases and the V segment lost 3 bases, leaving 11 bases of the junction unmatched.

This clone has more than one count but fewer than ten. The chain recombines TRBV5-6 with TRBJ1-2; TRBD1 matches 8 bases. V shed 0 bases, J shed 5 bases, and the junction held 0 bases outside the gene matches. There are 13 residues in the CDR3. Germline V gene data show CDR1 as SGHDT and CDR2 as YYEEEE. The CDR3 here is CASSLDRGYGYTF. The CDR3 DNA sequence: TGTGCCAGCAGCTTGGACAGGGGGTATGGCTACACCTTC.

This clone was counted only a few times. This chain joins TRBV14 and TRBJ2-5; tentative D call: TRBD1 (6 bases). V lost 4 bases, J lost 0 bases, and 15 bases lay in between. Per germline, CDR1 SGHDN and CDR2 FVKESK. CDR3 size: 16 residues. This CDR3 is CASSPFAQGYQETQYF. CDR3 nucleotide sequence: TGTGCCAGCAGCCCGTTCGCGCAGGGGTACCAAGAGACCCAGTACTTC.

DNA of the CDR3: TGCGCCAGCAGTGACTACAACAGGGGAACCCACGAGCAGTACTTC. Translating gives CASSDYNRGTHEQYF. V gene TRBV10-1 combines with J gene TRBJ2-7; TRBD1 aligns across 7 bases. The CDR3 contains 15 residues. Germline CDR1 and CDR2: WNHNN and SYGVQD (reference sequence). J lost 5 bases, V lost 3 bases, and 10 bases had no gene match.

V usage is TRBV5-5 and J usage is TRBJ1-2; D not certain. The CDR3 is 14 amino acids. V dropped 2 bases and J dropped 0 bases, with 8 bases sitting between them. Germline loops: CDR1 SGHKS, CDR2 YYEKEE (reference sequence). The CDR3 spells CASSFPGSNYGYTF. The CDR3 coding sequence is TGTGCCAGCAGCTTCCCAGGATCTAACTATGGCTACACCTTC.

The V and J genes are TRBV20-1 and TRBJ1-1, with D perhaps TRBD1 (6 bases). This CDR3 is built from 11 residues. The V and J ends lost 4 bases and 6 bases respectively, with 9 bases between them. Germline values: CDR1 DFQATT, CDR2 SNEGSKA (reference sequence). DNA of the CDR3: TGCAGTGCTACAGGGGTTGCTGAAGCTTTCTTT. Its translation is CSATGVAEAFF.

The rearrangement joins TRBV10-3 to TRBJ1-2; the match to TRBD1 covers 7 bases. Germline V CDR1 and CDR2: ENHRY, SYGVKD. V lost 5 bases to trimming and J lost 3 bases; unmatched junction nucleotides: 0. This CDR3 has 12 amino acids. The CDR3 reads CAISTGDYGYTF. DNA of the CDR3: TGTGCCATCAGTACAGGGGACTATGGCTACACCTTC.

This clone has a handful of counts. The genes are TRBV6-5 and TRBJ2-1, with 8 bases identical to TRBD2. CDR1 and CDR2 (germline): MNHEY, SVGAGI. The trim removed 4 bases at V and 4 bases at J, leaving 6 bases unmatched. CDR3 length equals 15 residues. As DNA, the CDR3 is TGTGCCAGCAGTTCCGCGGGAGGCCCTTACAATGAGCAGTTCTTC. Translating gives CASSSAGGPYNEQFF.